These 22 T cell receptor beta chains were sequenced from one sample in a study of PD-L1 blockade in urothelial cancer. Produced via immunoSEQ multiplex PCR; TCRdb's table is partial and in-frame only. The repertoire holds some 71,000 clones, with about 89% as singletons. The material sequenced was PBMCs, taken around atezolizumab (anti-PD-L1) treatment. The source is a man aged 60 to 69 with urothelial cancer.

The chain couples TRBV7-2 to TRBJ2-1, with TRBD2 matching over 7 bases. This CDR3 comprises 15 residues. Germline V lookup: CDR1 SGHTA, CDR2 FQGNSA. Trimming took 5 bases from V and 5 from J; bases not matched to a gene: 9. The CDR3 DNA reads as TGTGCCAGCAGCCCCCGGGGGAGGGATAACAATGAGCAGTTCTTC. Its protein is CASSPRGRDNNEQFF.

This rearrangement joins TRBV5-8 to TRBJ2-7; perhaps TRBD1 as D (5 bases). Germline V gives CDR1 SGHTS, CDR2 YDEGEE. V was cut by 6 bases and J by 4 bases, with 14 bases left in between. This CDR3 has 13 residues. The CDR3 sequence is CASTRGRGYEQYF. CDR3 nucleotide sequence: TGTGCCAGCACCCGCGGTAGGGGTTACGAGCAGTACTTC.

This chain connects TRBV2 to TRBJ2-7, with D possibly TRBD1 on 6 matching bases. The V gene's germline CDR1 is SNHLY and CDR2 FYNNEI. The V end lost 6 bases, the J end lost 2 bases, and 14 bases lay between the germline ends. This CDR3 contains 14 residues. For the CDR3, the DNA is TGTGCCAGCAGGAACAGGGACCAGACCTACGAGCAGTACTTC. It encodes CASRNRDQTYEQYF.

In DNA, the CDR3 is TGTGCCAGCAGTTATAGACCCGCAGGGGGTCAAGAGACCCAGTACTTC. This encodes CASSYRPAGGQETQYF. The rearrangement uses TRBV6-6 and TRBJ2-5; 7 positions match TRBD1. CDR1 and CDR2 from the germline V gene are MNHNY and SVGAGI (reference sequence). V was pared by 3 bases and J by 2 bases, with 9 bases of the junction left unmatched. The CDR3 runs 16 residues.

The genes are TRBV6-5 and TRBJ1-3; D is uncertain. Germline lookup yields CDR1 MNHEY and CDR2 SVGAGI. V lost 6 bases and J 8 bases, leaving 17 bases between the germline ends. The CDR3 extends over 14 amino acids. This chain's CDR3 is CASSGGGAPDTIYF. The CDR3 DNA reads TGTGCCAGCAGCGGAGGAGGCGCCCCGGACACCATATATTTT.

In DNA, the CDR3 is TGTGCCAGCAGCAAGGGACAGGGAGTTTCCTATGGCTACACCTTC. It codes for CASSKGQGVSYGYTF. This chain joins TRBV5-4 and TRBJ1-2; 9 bases map to TRBD1. The germline V gene encodes CDR1 SGHNT and CDR2 YYREEE (reference sequence). This CDR3 comprises 15 residues. V lost 4 bases and J lost 4; bases outside the gene matches: 8.

With respect to this clone: Additional DNA sequences in this sample encode the identical CDR3. This chain uses TRBV7-2 with TRBJ2-3; no firm D call. The CDR3 has 15 amino acids. Trimming shortened V by 1 base and J by 2 bases, and 10 bases separated the two germline ends. Germline V gives CDR1 SGHTA, CDR2 FQGNSA. The CDR3 sequence is CASSLGGQNTDTQYF. As DNA, the CDR3 is TGTGCCAGCAGCTTAGGTGGTCAGAACACAGATACGCAGTATTTT.

This sequence joins TRBV20-1 and TRBJ1-1; D gene ambiguous. The V gene's germline CDR1 is DFQATT and CDR2 SNEGSKA (reference sequence). The CDR3 contains 11 residues. V was clipped by 6 bases and J by 1 base, with 6 bases between them. In DNA form, the CDR3 reads TGCAGTGCGGAGGAGAACACTGAAGCTTTCTTT. Its protein is CSAEENTEAFF.

The chain uses TRBV29-1 and TRBJ2-1; 10 nucleotides line up with TRBD1. Trimming at V came to 7 bases and at J to 10 bases, leaving 10 bases not matched to a gene. The length of the CDR3 is 13 residues. The germline V gene has CDR1 SQVTM and CDR2 ANQGSEA. The CDR3 nucleotides read TGCAGCGATCGACAGGGGGCGGGTGAGGAGCAGTTCTTC. It yields the protein CSDRQGAGEEQFF.

The V call is TRBV9, the J call TRBJ1-3, with 7 positions matching TRBD1. Germline-derived CDR1 and CDR2 are SGDLS and YYNGEE. The CDR3 is made up of 16 amino acids. The ends lost 3 bases at V and 0 bases at J; junction bases unmatched: 6. CDR3 sequence reads: CASSGLGQLSGNTIYF. CDR3 DNA: TGTGCCAGCAGCGGTTTGGGACAGCTCTCTGGAAACACCATATATTTT. The complete variable domain, with remaining parts taken from reference TRBV9 and TRBJ1-3, reads DSGVTQTPKHLITATGQRVTLRCSPRSGDLSVYWYQQSLDQGLQFLIQYYNGEERAKGNILERFSAQQFPDLHSELNLSSLELGDSALYFCASSGLGQLSGNTIYFGEGSWLTVV.

The genes are TRBV19 and TRBJ1-5; 7 bases agree with TRBD1. Germline CDR1 and CDR2: LNHDA and SQIVND (reference sequence). The CDR3 is made up of 15 amino acids. V was clipped by 4 bases and J by 2 bases; unmatched bases: 5. The CDR3 nucleotides read TGTGCCAGTAGTACCTCCGGGACAGGCAATCAGCCCCAGCATTTT. Amino acids: CASSTSGTGNQPQHF.

The V and J genes are TRBV11-3 and TRBJ2-1; TRBD1 matches 7 bases. Germline V gene data show CDR1 as SGHNT and CDR2 as YENEEA. Trimming took 3 bases from V and 8 from J; bases not matched to a gene: 1. This CDR3 has 12 residues. Here the CDR3 reads CASSLTGYEQFF. CDR3 sequence (DNA): TGTGCCAGCAGCTTGACAGGGTATGAGCAGTTCTTC.

This chain joins TRBV10-1 and TRBJ2-1; 8 bases are shared with TRBD2. From germline, CDR1 is WNHNN and CDR2 SYGVQD (reference sequence). The CDR3 spans 17 residues. V lost 0 bases and J lost 8; bases outside the gene matches: 12. The CDR3, as DNA: TGCGCCAGCAGTGAGTCGGGGTTTGTCGGGGGGGCTTATGAGCAGTTCTTC. It is translated as CASSESGFVGGAYEQFF.

This clone showed up just a few times. The V and J genes are TRBV28 and TRBJ1-4; 10 bases map to TRBD1. V dropped 6 bases and J dropped 8; count of bases not matched to a gene: 9. The CDR3 contains 15 residues. CDR1 MDHEN and CDR2 SYDVKM come from the germline V gene. This CDR3 reads CASSLDRGQREKLFF. The CDR3 region has the DNA TGTGCCAGCAGCTTAGACAGGGGGCAGCGAGAAAAACTGTTTTTT.

The rearrangement links TRBV7-9 to TRBJ2-1; no firm D call. CDR1 SEHNR and CDR2 FQNEAQ come from the germline V gene (reference sequence). V was clipped by 2 bases and J by 10 bases, with 9 bases between them. The CDR3 runs 12 residues. The CDR3 region is CASSLSWPEQFF. The CDR3, as DNA: TGTGCCAGCAGCTTATCCTGGCCAGAGCAGTTCTTC.

CDR3 coding DNA: TGTGCCAGCAGTATGTCAGGGAGGTGGGACTATGGCTACACCTTC. It yields the protein CASSMSGRWDYGYTF. The gene calls are TRBV6-6 and TRBJ1-2; D perhaps matches TRBD1 (5 bases). The CDR3 loop spans 15 amino acids. V was cut by 5 bases and J by 3 bases, with 16 bases left in between. Per the germline V gene, CDR1 is MNHNY and CDR2 is SVGAGI (reference sequence).

This sequence joins TRBV19 and TRBJ1-5; possibly TRBD1 for D (5 bases). Trimming left V 1 base short and J 2 bases short, with 9 bases between. Germline loops: CDR1 LNHDA, CDR2 SQIVND (reference sequence). This CDR3 is 15 amino acids long. This CDR3 is CASSIGGPRNQPQHF. The CDR3 region has the DNA TGTGCCAGTAGTATAGGGGGCCCTCGCAATCAGCCCCAGCATTTT.

This clone was observed a few times. V is TRBV9 and J is TRBJ2-2, with a possible D match to TRBD1 (6 bases). The CDR3 has 14 amino acids. V was pared by 6 bases and J by 2 bases, with 11 bases between. Germline CDR1 and CDR2: SGDLS and YYNGEE. The CDR3 DNA sequence: TGTGCCAGCAATTTCGGGACAAACACCGGGGAGCTGTTTTTT. Translated: CASNFGTNTGELFF.

V and J are TRBV10-3 and TRBJ2-2, with a tentative D call TRBD2 (6 bases). The CDR3 covers 16 residues. Germline lookup yields CDR1 ENHRY and CDR2 SYGVKD. The V end lost 0 bases, the J end lost 5 bases, and 13 bases lay between the germline ends. Here the CDR3 reads CAISESSGPGTGELFF. CDR3 nucleotides: TGTGCCATCAGTGAGTCGAGCGGGCCGGGGACCGGGGAGCTGTTTTTT.

This chain uses TRBV6-6 with TRBJ2-1, with TRBD1 identical over 7 bases. Germline loops: CDR1 MNHNY, CDR2 SVGAGI (reference sequence). The J segment lost 3 bases and the V segment lost 8 bases, leaving 10 bases of the junction unmatched. There are 15 residues in the CDR3. The CDR3 nucleotides read TGTGCCAGCGGACGCGACGGGGACAGCTACAATGAGCAGTTCTTC. Translating gives CASGRDGDSYNEQFF.

The chain employs TRBV12-5 and TRBJ2-2, with 8 positions matching TRBD1. Germline values: CDR1 LGHNT, CDR2 FRNRAP. The V and J ends lost 6 bases and 4 bases, in that order; junction bases with no gene match: 10. The CDR3 consists of 16 residues. The CDR3 sequence: CASGRGGQAITGELFF. The CDR3 region has the DNA TGTGCTAGTGGCCGAGGGGGACAGGCGATCACCGGGGAGCTGTTTTTT.

This clone has a handful of counts. This chain links TRBV27 with TRBJ1-5; TRBD1 matches at 8 bases. After removal of 5 bases from V and 3 bases from J, the junction contained 6 bases not matched to a gene. The V gene's germline CDR1 is MNHEY and CDR2 SMNVEV (reference sequence). This CDR3 has 15 amino acids. The CDR3 spells CASSPDRGHNQPQHF. The CDR3 DNA is TGTGCCAGCAGTCCCGACAGGGGCCACAATCAGCCCCAGCATTTT.